A selection of T cell receptor beta chains follows, all from one sample in a study of human T cells and chemical hapten exposure. TCRdb reanalysed the RACE reads using MiXCR and keeps one entry per CDR3 protein. The sample records around 120,000 distinct CDR3 sequences, roughly 9.6% being singletons. The sample consisted of whole blood, taken in connection with sensitization to the hapten diphenylcyclopropenone (DPC). These receptors came from a middle-aged woman with alopecia areata. Some clones in this sample may be carry-over from other donors' samples. The conserved cysteine and the conserved F or W are not part of the CDR3 here.

len: 13; j_gene: TRBJ2-7; v_gene: TRBV24-1; CDR3aa: ATSDFGTGFDEQY
len: 14; j_gene: TRBJ1-1; v_gene: TRBV11-2; CDR3aa: ASSLDGGGGRTEAF
len: 9; j_gene: TRBJ1-2; v_gene: TRBV29-1; CDR3aa: SVEQPDGYT
len: 11; j_gene: TRBJ2-7; v_gene: TRBV19; CDR3aa: ASSLYAAYEQY
len: 13; j_gene: TRBJ1-1; v_gene: TRBV29-1; CDR3aa: SVAALDRGQTEAF
len: 13; j_gene: TRBJ2-1; v_gene: TRBV3-1; CDR3aa: ASSQASGRLHEQF
len: 12; j_gene: TRBJ2-1; v_gene: TRBV29-1; CDR3aa: SVAAGWAYNEQF
len: 11; j_gene: TRBJ1-2; v_gene: TRBV13; CDR3aa: ASSREANYGYT
len: 16; j_gene: TRBJ2-1; v_gene: TRBV9; CDR3aa: ASSVGTSGGAATVEQF
len: 14; j_gene: TRBJ1-2; v_gene: TRBV5-1; CDR3aa: ASSLGTGGANYGYT
len: 18; j_gene: TRBJ2-3; v_gene: TRBV7-2; CDR3aa: ASSFPPGSGNTRATDTQY
len: 17; j_gene: TRBJ2-2; v_gene: TRBV4-3; CDR3aa: ASSQDGTSGRALVGELF
len: 14; j_gene: TRBJ2-4; v_gene: TRBV28; CDR3aa: ASSVLAKGAKNIQY
len: 15; j_gene: TRBJ2-6; v_gene: TRBV11-2; CDR3aa: ASGQGQGYSGANVLT
len: 12; j_gene: TRBJ1-1; v_gene: TRBV6-2/TRBV6-3; CDR3aa: ASSFGGRITEAF
len: 16; j_gene: TRBJ2-1; v_gene: TRBV12-3/TRBV12-4; CDR3aa: ASSSGGLAGIPANEQF
len: 12; j_gene: TRBJ1-1; v_gene: TRBV7-9; CDR3aa: ASSFDRANTEAF
len: 12; j_gene: TRBJ2-7; v_gene: TRBV27; CDR3aa: ASSFGTGFFEQY
len: 9; j_gene: TRBJ1-2; v_gene: TRBV20-1; CDR3aa: SAREPYGYT
len: 11; j_gene: TRBJ1-2; v_gene: TRBV6-4; CDR3aa: ASSDGARYGYT
len: 11; j_gene: TRBJ1-1; v_gene: TRBV11-2; CDR3aa: ASSRNTATEAF
len: 14; j_gene: TRBJ2-1; v_gene: TRBV6-2/TRBV6-3; CDR3aa: ASSPLAGAAYNEQF
len: 17; j_gene: TRBJ2-3; v_gene: TRBV4-1; CDR3aa: ASSQGEGLAGANSDTQY
len: 14; j_gene: TRBJ2-3; v_gene: TRBV6-2/TRBV6-3; CDR3aa: ASSYHRSSGSDTQY